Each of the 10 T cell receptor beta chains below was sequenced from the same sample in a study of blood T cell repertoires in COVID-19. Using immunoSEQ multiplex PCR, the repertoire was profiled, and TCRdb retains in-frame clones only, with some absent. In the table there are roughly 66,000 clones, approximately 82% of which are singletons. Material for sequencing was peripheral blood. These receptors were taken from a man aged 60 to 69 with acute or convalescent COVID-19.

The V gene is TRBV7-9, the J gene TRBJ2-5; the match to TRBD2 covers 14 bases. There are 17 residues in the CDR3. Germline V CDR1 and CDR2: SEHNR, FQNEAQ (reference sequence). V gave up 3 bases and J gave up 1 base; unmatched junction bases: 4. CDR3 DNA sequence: TGTGCCAGCAGCTTTGGGACTAGCGGGGGATCCCAAGAGACCCAGTACTTC. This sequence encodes CASSFGTSGGSQETQYF.

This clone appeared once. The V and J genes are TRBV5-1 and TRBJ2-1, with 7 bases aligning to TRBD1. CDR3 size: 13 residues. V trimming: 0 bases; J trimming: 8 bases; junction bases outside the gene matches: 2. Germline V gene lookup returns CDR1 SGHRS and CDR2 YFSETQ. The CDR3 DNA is TGCGCCAGCAGCTTGGTAGGGGGCGATGAGCAGTTCTTC. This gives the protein CASSLVGGDEQFF.

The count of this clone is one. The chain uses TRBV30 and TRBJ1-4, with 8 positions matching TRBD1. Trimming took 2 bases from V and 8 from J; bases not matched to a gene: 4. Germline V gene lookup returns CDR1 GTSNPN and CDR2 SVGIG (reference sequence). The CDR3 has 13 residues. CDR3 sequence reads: CAWSNRGREKLFF. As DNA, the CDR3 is TGTGCCTGGAGTAACAGGGGGAGGGAAAAACTGTTTTTT.

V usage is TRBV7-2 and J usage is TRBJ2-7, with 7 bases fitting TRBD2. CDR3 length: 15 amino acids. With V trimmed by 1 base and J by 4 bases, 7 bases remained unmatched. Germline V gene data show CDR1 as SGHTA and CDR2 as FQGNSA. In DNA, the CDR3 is TGTGCCAGCAGCTTAGTTGGGGGGGGTGCTTACGAGCAGTACTTC. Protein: CASSLVGGGAYEQYF.

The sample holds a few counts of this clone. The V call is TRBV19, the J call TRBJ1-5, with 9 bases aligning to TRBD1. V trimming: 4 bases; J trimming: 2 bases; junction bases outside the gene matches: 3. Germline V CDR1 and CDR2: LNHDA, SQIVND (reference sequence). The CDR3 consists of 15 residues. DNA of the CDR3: TGTGCCAGTAGTAGGACAGGGGAAGGCAATCAGCCCCAGCATTTT. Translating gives CASSRTGEGNQPQHF.

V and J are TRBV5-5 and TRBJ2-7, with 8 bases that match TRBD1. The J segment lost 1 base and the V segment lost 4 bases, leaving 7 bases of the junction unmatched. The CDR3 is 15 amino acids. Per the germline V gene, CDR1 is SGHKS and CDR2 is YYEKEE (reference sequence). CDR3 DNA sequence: TGTGCCAGCAGCCCCGACAGGGGTGGGTCCTACGAGCAGTACTTC. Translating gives CASSPDRGGSYEQYF.

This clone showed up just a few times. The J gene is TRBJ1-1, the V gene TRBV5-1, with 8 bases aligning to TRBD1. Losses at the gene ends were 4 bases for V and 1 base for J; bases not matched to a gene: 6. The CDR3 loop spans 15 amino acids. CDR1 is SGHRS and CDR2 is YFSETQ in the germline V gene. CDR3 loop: CASSRGQESNTEAFF. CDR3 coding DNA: TGCGCCAGCAGCAGGGGACAGGAATCGAACACTGAAGCTTTCTTT.

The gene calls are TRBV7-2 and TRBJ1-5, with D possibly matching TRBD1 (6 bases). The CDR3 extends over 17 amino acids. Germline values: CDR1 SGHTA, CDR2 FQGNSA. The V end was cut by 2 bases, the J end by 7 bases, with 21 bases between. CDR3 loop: CASSLTGQTLLVQPQHF. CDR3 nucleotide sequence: TGTGCCAGCAGCTTAACGGGACAAACCCTTCTCGTCCAGCCCCAGCATTTT.

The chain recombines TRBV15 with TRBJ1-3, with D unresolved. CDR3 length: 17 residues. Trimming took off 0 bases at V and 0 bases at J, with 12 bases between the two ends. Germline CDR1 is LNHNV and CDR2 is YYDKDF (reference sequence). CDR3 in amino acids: CATSRDRSTPSGNTIYF. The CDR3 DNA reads TGTGCCACCAGCAGAGATCGGAGCACGCCCTCTGGAAACACCATATATTTT.

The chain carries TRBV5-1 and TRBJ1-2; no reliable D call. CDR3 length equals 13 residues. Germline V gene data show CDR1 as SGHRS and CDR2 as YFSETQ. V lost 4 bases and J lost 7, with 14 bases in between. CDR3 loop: CASSPNPLFGYTF. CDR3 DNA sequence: TGCGCCAGCAGCCCGAACCCACTCTTTGGCTACACCTTC.